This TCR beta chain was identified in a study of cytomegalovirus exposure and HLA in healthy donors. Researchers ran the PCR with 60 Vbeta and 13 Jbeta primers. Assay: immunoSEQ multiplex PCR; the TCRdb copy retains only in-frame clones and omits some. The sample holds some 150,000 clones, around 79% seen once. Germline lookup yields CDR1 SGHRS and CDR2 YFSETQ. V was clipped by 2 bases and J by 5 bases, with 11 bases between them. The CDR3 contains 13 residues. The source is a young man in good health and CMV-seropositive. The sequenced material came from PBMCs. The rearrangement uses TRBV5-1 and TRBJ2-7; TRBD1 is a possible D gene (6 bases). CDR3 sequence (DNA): TGCGCCAGCAGCTTTACAGGGACCAACGAGCAGTACTTC. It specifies CASSFTGTNEQYF. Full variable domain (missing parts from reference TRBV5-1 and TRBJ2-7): KAGVTQTPRYLIKTRGQQVTLSCSPISGHRSVSWYQQTPGQGLQFLFEYFSETQRNKGNFPGRFSGRQFSNSRSEMNVSTLELGDSALYLCASSFTGTNEQYFGPGTRLTVT.